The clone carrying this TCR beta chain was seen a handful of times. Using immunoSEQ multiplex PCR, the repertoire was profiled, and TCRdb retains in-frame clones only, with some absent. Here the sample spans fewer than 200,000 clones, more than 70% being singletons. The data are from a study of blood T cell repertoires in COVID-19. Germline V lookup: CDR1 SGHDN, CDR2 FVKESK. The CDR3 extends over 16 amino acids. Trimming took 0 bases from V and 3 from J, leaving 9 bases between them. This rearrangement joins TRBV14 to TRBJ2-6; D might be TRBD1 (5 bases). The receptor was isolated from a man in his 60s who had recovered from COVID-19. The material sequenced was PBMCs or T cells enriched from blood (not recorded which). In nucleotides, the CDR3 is TGTGCCAGCAGCCAAGAAAAGGGGTTTGGGGCCAACGTCCTGACTTTC. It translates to CASSQEKGFGANVLTF.